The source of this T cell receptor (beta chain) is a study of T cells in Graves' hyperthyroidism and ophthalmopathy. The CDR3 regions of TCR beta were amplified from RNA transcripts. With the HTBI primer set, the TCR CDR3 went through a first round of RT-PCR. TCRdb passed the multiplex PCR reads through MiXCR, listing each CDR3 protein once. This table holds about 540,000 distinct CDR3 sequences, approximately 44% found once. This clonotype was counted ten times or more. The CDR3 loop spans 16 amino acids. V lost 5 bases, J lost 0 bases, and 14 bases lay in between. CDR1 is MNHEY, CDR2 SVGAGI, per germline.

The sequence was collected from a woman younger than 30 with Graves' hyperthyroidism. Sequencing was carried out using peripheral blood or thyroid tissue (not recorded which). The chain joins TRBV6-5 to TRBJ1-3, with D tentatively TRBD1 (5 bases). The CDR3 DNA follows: TGTGCCAGCAGTAGAGGTACAGGAAGCTCTGGAAACACCATATATTTT. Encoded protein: CASSRGTGSSGNTIYF.